The 7 T cell receptor beta chains presented below share a single source sample, sequenced in a study of OX40 agonist ivuxolimab in advanced cancers. The repertoire was sequenced with immunoSEQ multiplex PCR; TCRdb's copy has only in-frame clones and lacks some. Among approximately 48,000 clones, 60% to 80% were seen once, and the ten largest hold 3.9%. The sample here was CD4+ or CD8+ T cells sorted from blood, taken in a trial of the OX40 agonist ivuxolimab. Receptors originate from an adult with an advanced solid tumor such as melanoma, head and neck, liver or kidney cancer.

The chain has TRBV19 and TRBJ1-2, with 10 bases fitting TRBD1. After removal of 4 bases from V and 4 bases from J, the junction contained 6 bases not matched to a gene. The CDR3 sequence is 15 residues long. The germline V gene encodes CDR1 LNHDA and CDR2 SQIVND (reference sequence). The CDR3 DNA sequence: TGTGCCAGTAGTAGACGTGGACAGGGGGGCTATGGCTACACCTTC. The encoded protein is CASSRRGQGGYGYTF.

The chain links TRBV29-1 to TRBJ2-1; D call uncertain. Germline values: CDR1 SQVTM, CDR2 ANQGSEA. CDR3 size: 15 residues. V was trimmed by 1 base and J by 3 bases, leaving 13 bases between them. The CDR3 nucleotides read TGCAGCGTTGAAGTTGCTGGGATGGGCTACAATGAGCAGTTCTTC. Protein product: CSVEVAGMGYNEQFF.

V gene TRBV7-3 combines with J gene TRBJ1-6, with TRBD1 matching over 8 bases. Germline trimming cut 5 bases from V and 11 bases from J; bases unmatched to any gene: 5. Germline CDR1 is SGHTA and CDR2 is FQGTGA. This CDR3 is 13 amino acids long. The CDR3 nucleotides read TGTGCCAGCAGCCCGACAGGGGATCCACCCCTCCACTTT. Translating it yields CASSPTGDPPLHF. Complete variable domain (other parts from reference TRBV7-3 and TRBJ1-6): GAGVSQTPSNKVTEKGKYVELRCDPISGHTALYWYRQSLGQGPEFLIYFQGTGAADDSGLPNDRFFAVRPEGSVSTLKIQRTERGDSAVYLCASSPTGDPPLHFGNGTRLTVT.

This clone was observed a single time. V and J are TRBV15 and TRBJ1-5, with 8 bases aligning to TRBD1. CDR1 is LNHNV and CDR2 is YYDKDF in the germline V gene (reference sequence). J gave up 4 bases and V 4 bases, and 6 bases lay outside the gene matches. The CDR3 is 15 residues long. CDR3 region: CATSTGTGWNQPQHF. The CDR3 region has the DNA TGTGCCACCAGCACCGGGACAGGCTGGAATCAGCCCCAGCATTTT.

The gene calls are TRBV28 and TRBJ1-1; D remains ambiguous. The V and J ends lost 4 bases and 0 bases respectively, with 6 bases between them. The CDR3 extends over 13 amino acids. Per germline, CDR1 MDHEN and CDR2 SYDVKM. The CDR3 protein is CASSWRMNTEAFF. The CDR3 region has the DNA TGTGCCAGCAGTTGGCGCATGAACACTGAAGCTTTCTTT.

This clone was observed at least ten times. The chain links TRBV19 to TRBJ1-2, with a weak D call TRBD1 (5 bases). The CDR3 consists of 13 residues. In germline, CDR1 is LNHDA, CDR2 SQIVND (reference sequence). V was pared by 5 bases and J by 8 bases, with 15 bases between. The CDR3 DNA reads as TGTGCCAGTAGTCTTTACGGGGCGCGAGGCTACACCTTC. Translation gives CASSLYGARGYTF.

The V gene is TRBV28, the J gene TRBJ1-4; possible D gene TRBD1, 5 bases. The germline gives CDR1 MDHEN, CDR2 SYDVKM. V lost 6 bases, J lost 3 bases, and 14 bases lay in between. The CDR3 runs 15 residues. CDR3 nucleotides: TGTGCCAGCAGACCTATGACAGCATCTAATGAAAAACTGTTTTTT. This gives the protein CASRPMTASNEKLFF.